Following are 3 T cell receptor beta chains from one sample sequenced in a study of T-cell reconstitution after alpha-beta-depleted transplantation in children. Preparation of the TCRbeta library involved a method that used unique molecular identifiers. TCRdb fed the PCR reads into MiXCR, producing one record per CDR3 protein. The sample holds around 680,000 distinct CDR3 sequences, about 15% seen once. The material sequenced was PBMCs from the stem cell graft donor, taken from the stem cell graft. These receptors came from a human donor who donated a stem cell graft to a child with acute myeloid leukemia.

This clonotype showed up just a few times. The J gene is TRBJ1-1, the V gene TRBV7-2; 7 bases are a match to TRBD1. The germline V gene has CDR1 SGHTA and CDR2 FQGNSA. The length of the CDR3 is 13 residues. Unmatched junction bases numbered 5, after V lost 5 bases and J lost 5 bases. The chain's CDR3 is CASSETGWTEAFF. CDR3 bases: TGTGCCAGCAGCGAGACAGGGTGGACTGAAGCTTTCTTT.

Ten or more counts support this clonotype. V and J are TRBV20-1 and TRBJ1-2, with D maybe TRBD1 (5 bases). The CDR3 sequence is 16 residues long. Looked up from germline, CDR1 is DFQATT and CDR2 is SNEGSKA (reference sequence). V was cut by 5 bases and J by 4 bases, with 23 bases left in between. The CDR3 spells CSASKWGGSTTYGYTF. DNA of the CDR3: TGCAGTGCTTCGAAGTGGGGGGGGAGTACCACCTATGGCTACACCTTC.

This chain uses TRBV20-1 with TRBJ1-6; no definite D call. The CDR3 is 13 amino acids. From germline, CDR1 is DFQATT and CDR2 SNEGSKA (reference sequence). V was shortened by 6 bases and J by 1 base, with 7 bases between the two germline ends. CDR3 region: CSAIGSYNSPLHF. For the CDR3, the DNA is TGCAGTGCAATCGGGTCCTATAATTCACCCCTCCACTTT.